The source of this TCR beta chain is a study of blood T cell repertoires in COVID-19. Study-wide background: Material from acute and convalescent COVID-19 was sourced from the United States, Italy and Spain.

In the original analysis: Scientists estimated how many nucleated cells there were by amplifying reference gene primers. TCRdb's table, derived via immunoSEQ multiplex PCR, lists solely in-frame clones and lacks some. The V and J calls and clone size were taken over from that table, and D and trimming were inferred from the DNA. The sample lists about 70,000 clones, 75% to 90% occurring once. This CDR3 spans 15 amino acids. Germline V gene lookup returns CDR1 SGHRS and CDR2 YFSETQ. Germline trimming cut 0 bases from V and 4 bases from J; bases unmatched to any gene: 3. Sequenced input: peripheral blood. The rearrangement links TRBV5-1 to TRBJ1-2; 10 bases agree with TRBD1. This TCR was recovered from a human donor in a cohort sampled during active COVID-19. The DNA of the CDR3 is TGCGCCAGCAGCTTGGAGACAGGGGGCGGCTATGGCTACACCTTC. It codes for CASSLETGGGYGYTF.